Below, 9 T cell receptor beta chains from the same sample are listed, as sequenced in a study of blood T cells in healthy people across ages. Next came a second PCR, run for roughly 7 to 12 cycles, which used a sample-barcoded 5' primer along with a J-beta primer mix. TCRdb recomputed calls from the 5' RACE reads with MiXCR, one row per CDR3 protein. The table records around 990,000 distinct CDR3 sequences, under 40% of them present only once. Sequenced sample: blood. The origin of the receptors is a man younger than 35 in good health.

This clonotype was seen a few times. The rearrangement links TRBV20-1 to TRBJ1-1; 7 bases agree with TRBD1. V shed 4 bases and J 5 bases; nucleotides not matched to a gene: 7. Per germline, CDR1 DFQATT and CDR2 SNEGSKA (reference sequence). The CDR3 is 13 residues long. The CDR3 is CSANIGGETEAFF. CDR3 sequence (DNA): TGCAGTGCTAATATAGGGGGCGAAACTGAAGCTTTCTTT.

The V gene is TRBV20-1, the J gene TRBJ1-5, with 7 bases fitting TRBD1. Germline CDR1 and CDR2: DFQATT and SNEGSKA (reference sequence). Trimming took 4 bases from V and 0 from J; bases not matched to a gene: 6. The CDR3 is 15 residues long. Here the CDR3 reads CSATPRQGSNQPQHF. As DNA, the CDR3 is TGCAGTGCTACCCCCCGACAGGGTAGCAATCAGCCCCAGCATTTT.

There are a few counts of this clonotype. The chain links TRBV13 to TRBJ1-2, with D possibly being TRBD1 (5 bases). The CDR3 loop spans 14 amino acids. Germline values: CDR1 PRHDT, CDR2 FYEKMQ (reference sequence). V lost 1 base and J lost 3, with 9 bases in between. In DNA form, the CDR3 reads TGTGCCAGCAGCTTAGCCGGGACCCACTATGGCTACACCTTC. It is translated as CASSLAGTHYGYTF.

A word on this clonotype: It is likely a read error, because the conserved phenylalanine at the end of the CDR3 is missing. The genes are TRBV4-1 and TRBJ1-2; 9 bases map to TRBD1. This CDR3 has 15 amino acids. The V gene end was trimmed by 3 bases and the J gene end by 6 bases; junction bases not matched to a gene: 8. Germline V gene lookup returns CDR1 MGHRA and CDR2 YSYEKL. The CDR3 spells CASSQGQGSVDGYTV. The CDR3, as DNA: TGCGCCAGCAGCCAGGGACAGGGAAGTGTAGATGGCTACACCGTC.

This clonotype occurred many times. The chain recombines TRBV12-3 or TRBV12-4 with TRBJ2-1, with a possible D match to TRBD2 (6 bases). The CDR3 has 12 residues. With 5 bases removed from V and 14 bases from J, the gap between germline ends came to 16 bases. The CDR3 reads CASSLGTHVKFF. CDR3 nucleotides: TGTGCCAGCAGTCTCGGGACTCATGTGAAGTTCTTC.

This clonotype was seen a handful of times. CDR3 sequence reads: CASSQDTRHPIWYTF. DNA of the CDR3: TGCGCCAGCAGCCAAGATACAAGGCATCCTATTTGGTACACCTTC. The J gene is TRBJ1-2, the V gene TRBV4-1; D unclear. The germline gives CDR1 MGHRA, CDR2 YSYEKL. The V end was cut by 0 bases, the J end by 11 bases, with 19 bases between. The CDR3 consists of 15 residues.

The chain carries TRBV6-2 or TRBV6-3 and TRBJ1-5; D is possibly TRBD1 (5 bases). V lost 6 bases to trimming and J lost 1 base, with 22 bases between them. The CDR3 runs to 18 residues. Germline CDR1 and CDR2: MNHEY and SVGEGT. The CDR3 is CASSGRRGRELSNQPQHF. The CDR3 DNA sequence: TGTGCCAGCAGCGGACGTAGGGGCAGGGAATTGAGCAATCAGCCCCAGCATTTT.

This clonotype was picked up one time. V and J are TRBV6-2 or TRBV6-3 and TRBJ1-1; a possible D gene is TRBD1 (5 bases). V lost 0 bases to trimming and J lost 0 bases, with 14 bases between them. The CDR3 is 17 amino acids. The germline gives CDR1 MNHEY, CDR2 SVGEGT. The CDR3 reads CASSYSPGRYMNTEAFF. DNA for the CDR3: TGTGCCAGCAGTTACTCCCCGGGACGGTACATGAACACTGAAGCTTTCTTT.

CDR3 nucleotide sequence: TGTGCCAGCAGTTACGGGACAGGGGTGCGGAATGAGCAGTTCTTC. Its translation is CASSYGTGVRNEQFF. The V and J genes are TRBV7-9 and TRBJ2-1; 10 bases are a match to TRBD1. Germline assignment: CDR1 SEHNR and CDR2 FQNEAQ (reference sequence). The trim removed 6 bases at V and 7 bases at J, leaving 9 bases unmatched. The CDR3 is 15 amino acids.